The sequence of this T cell receptor (beta chain) was determined in a study of CD8 T cells in Susac syndrome. It was with random hexamers that about 0.45 to 1 ug RNA was reverse transcribed. The TCR beta CDR3 was amplified by immunoSEQ multiplex PCR across 54 Vbeta, 13 Jbeta. TCRdb reanalysed the immunoSEQ multiplex PCR reads using MiXCR and keeps one entry per CDR3 protein. The table includes roughly 150,000 distinct CDR3 sequences, over 85% detected once. Germline assignment: CDR1 SGHAT and CDR2 FQNNGV. This CDR3 is 14 amino acids long. V was shortened by 5 bases and J by 7 bases, with 17 bases between the two germline ends. Negative isolation yielded the CD8+ and CD4+ T cells, while FACS enriched the TEMRA cells.

The chain employs TRBV11-2 and TRBJ2-5; a possible D gene is TRBD2 (6 bases). This receptor was identified in a human donor in good health. What was sequenced was CD4+ T cells from PBMCs. CDR3 sequence: CASSPGAGRGTQYF. The CDR3 DNA reads as TGTGCCAGCAGCCCCGGGGCGGGGCGGGGGACCCAGTACTTC.